The 8 T cell receptor beta chains listed next were all sequenced from one sample in a study of shared clonotypes between healthy human individuals. The protocol was immunoSEQ multiplex PCR, while the TCRdb copy is restricted to in-frame clones and leaves out a portion. The sample yields 850,000 to 1,200,000 clones, around 76% seen once. Sequencing was done on a sample of memory CD4+ T cells sorted from blood. Subset denoted: CD45RA-negative fraction. The receptor source for this set is a man younger than 30 in good health.

The chain joins TRBV4-1 to TRBJ2-7; D uncertain. CDR1 is MGHRA, CDR2 YSYEKL, per germline. CDR3 length equals 13 residues. Between the trimmed V and J ends, which lost 0 bases and 3 bases, there was a span of 6 bases. In DNA, the CDR3 is TGCGCCAGCAGCCAAGAGCCGGGCTACGAGCAGTACTTC. Translation gives CASSQEPGYEQYF.

The genes are TRBV28 and TRBJ1-5, with 7 bases matching TRBD1. CDR1 and CDR2 from the germline V gene are MDHEN and SYDVKM. The CDR3 runs to 15 residues. With V trimmed by 5 bases and J by 4 bases, 8 bases remained unmatched. The CDR3 sequence is CASSPTGTVNQPQHF. The CDR3 DNA follows: TGTGCCAGCAGTCCCACTGGGACAGTAAATCAGCCCCAGCATTTT. Variable domain in full (rest from reference TRBV28 and TRBJ1-5): DVKVTQSSRYLVKRTGEKVFLECVQDMDHENMFWYRQDPGLGLRLIYFSYDVKMKEKGDIPEGYSVSREKKERFSLILESASTNQTSMYLCASSPTGTVNQPQHFGDGTRLSIL.

A remark on this clone: A single base is all that separates this from a far larger clone, so a read error is likely. This chain connects TRBV5-1 to TRBJ1-2; no clear D. The V end lost 1 base, the J end lost 2 bases, and 6 bases lay between the germline ends. Germline CDR1 is SGHRS and CDR2 is YFSETQ. The CDR3 has 13 residues. This CDR3 is CASSLNRNYGYTF. CDR3 DNA sequence: TGCGCCAGCAGCTTGAACAGAAACTATGGCTACACCTTC. Full variable domain (rest looked up from reference TRBV5-1 and TRBJ1-2): KAGVTQTPRYLIKTRGQQVTLSCSPISGHRSVSWYQQTPGQGLQFLFEYFSETQRNKGNFPGRFSGRQFSNSRSEMNVSTLELGDSALYLCASSLNRNYGYTFGSGTRLTVV.

The chain combines TRBV18 with TRBJ1-3; no clear D. Germline V lookup: CDR1 KGHSH, CDR2 LQKENI. This CDR3 is built from 14 residues. With 3 bases removed from V and 4 bases from J, the gap between germline ends came to 10 bases. This chain's CDR3 is CASSPVQPGNTIYF. CDR3 bases: TGTGCCAGCTCACCGGTACAGCCGGGAAACACCATATATTTT.

The rearrangement uses TRBV18 and TRBJ2-1, with a tentative D call TRBD2 (5 bases). CDR1 KGHSH and CDR2 LQKENI come from the germline V gene. Trimming left V 0 bases short and J 3 bases short, with 15 bases between. CDR3 length equals 17 residues. The CDR3 is CASSPPRGGNHYNEQFF. In DNA form, the CDR3 reads TGTGCCAGCTCACCACCCAGAGGAGGTAACCACTACAATGAGCAGTTCTTC.

The chain combines TRBV11-2 with TRBJ2-7; TRBD1 agrees at 9 bases. The CDR3 is 17 amino acids. Per germline, CDR1 SGHAT and CDR2 FQNNGV. The V segment lost 0 bases and the J segment 2 bases; nucleotides outside the gene matches: 8. The CDR3 loop is CASSLDPGQGRTYEQYF. CDR3 sequence (DNA): TGTGCCAGCAGCTTAGACCCAGGACAGGGGAGGACCTACGAGCAGTACTTC.

The V and J genes are TRBV12-5 and TRBJ1-1, with D hard to call. Germline-derived CDR1 and CDR2 are LGHNT and FRNRAP. CDR3 length equals 16 residues. Between the trimmed V and J ends, which lost 4 bases and 3 bases, there was a span of 18 bases. CDR3 nucleotide sequence: TGTGCTAGTGGTTCTCGGCCTCATGCCGTGGACACTGAAGCTTTCTTT. Translation gives CASGSRPHAVDTEAFF. The variable domain in full, with the rest retrieved from reference TRBV12-5 and TRBJ1-1, is DARVTQTPRHKVTEMGQEVTMRCQPILGHNTVFWYRQTMMQGLELLAYFRNRAPLDDSGMPKDRFSAEMPDATLATLKIQPSEPRDSAVYFCASGSRPHAVDTEAFFGQGTRLTVV.

As regards this clone: The same CDR3 arises from other DNA sequences in this sample as well. The J gene is TRBJ2-5, the V gene TRBV11-2; D is ambiguous. CDR3 length equals 11 residues. Germline loops: CDR1 SGHAT, CDR2 FQNNGV. V was cut by 1 base and J by 4 bases, with 1 base left in between. This CDR3 is CASSLVETQYF. CDR3 DNA sequence: TGTGCCAGCAGCTTAGTAGAGACCCAGTACTTC.